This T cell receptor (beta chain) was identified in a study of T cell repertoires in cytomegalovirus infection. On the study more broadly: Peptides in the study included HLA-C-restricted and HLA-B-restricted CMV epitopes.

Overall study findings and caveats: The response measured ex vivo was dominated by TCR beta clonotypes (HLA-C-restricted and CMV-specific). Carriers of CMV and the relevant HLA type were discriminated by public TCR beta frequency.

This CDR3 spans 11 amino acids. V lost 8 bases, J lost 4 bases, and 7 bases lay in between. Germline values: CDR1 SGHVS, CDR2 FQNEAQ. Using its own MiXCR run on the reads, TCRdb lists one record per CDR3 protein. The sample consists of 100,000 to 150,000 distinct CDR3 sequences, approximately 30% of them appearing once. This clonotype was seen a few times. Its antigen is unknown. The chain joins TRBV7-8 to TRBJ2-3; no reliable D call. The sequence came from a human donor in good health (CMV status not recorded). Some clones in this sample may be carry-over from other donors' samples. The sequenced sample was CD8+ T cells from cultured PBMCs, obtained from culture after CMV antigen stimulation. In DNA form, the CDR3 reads TGTGCCAGCTTGTCGTCAGATACGCAGTATTTT. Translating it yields CASLSSDTQYF.